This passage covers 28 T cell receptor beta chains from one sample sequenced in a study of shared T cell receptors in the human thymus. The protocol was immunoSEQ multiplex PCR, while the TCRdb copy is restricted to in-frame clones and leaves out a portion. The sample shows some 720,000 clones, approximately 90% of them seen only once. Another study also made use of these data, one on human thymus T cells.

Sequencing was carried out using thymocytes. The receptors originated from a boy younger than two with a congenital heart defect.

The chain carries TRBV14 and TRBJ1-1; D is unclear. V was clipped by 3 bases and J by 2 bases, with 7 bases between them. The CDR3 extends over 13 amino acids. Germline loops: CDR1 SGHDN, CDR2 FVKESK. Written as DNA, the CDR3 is TGTGCCAGCAGCCACGGTCGCAACACTGAAGCTTTCTTT. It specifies CASSHGRNTEAFF.

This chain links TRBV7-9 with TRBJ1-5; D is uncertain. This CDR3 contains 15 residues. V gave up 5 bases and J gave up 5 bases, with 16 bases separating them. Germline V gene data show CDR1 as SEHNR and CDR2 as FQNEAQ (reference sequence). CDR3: CASSPLGSSDQPQHF. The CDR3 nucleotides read TGTGCCAGCAGCCCCCTCGGCAGCAGCGATCAGCCCCAGCATTTT.

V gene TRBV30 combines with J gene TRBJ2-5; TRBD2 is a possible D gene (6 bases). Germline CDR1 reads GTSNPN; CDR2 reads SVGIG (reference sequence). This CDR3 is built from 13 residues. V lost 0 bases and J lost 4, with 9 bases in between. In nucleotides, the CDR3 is TGTGCCTGGAGTGTACCAGCGGGAGAGACCCAGTACTTC. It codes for CAWSVPAGETQYF. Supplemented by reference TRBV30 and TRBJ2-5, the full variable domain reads SQTIHQWPATLVQPVGSPLSLECTVEGTSNPNLYWYRQAAGRGLQLLFYSVGIGQISSEVPQNLSASRPQDRQFILSSKKLLLSDSGFYLCAWSVPAGETQYFGPGTRLLVL.

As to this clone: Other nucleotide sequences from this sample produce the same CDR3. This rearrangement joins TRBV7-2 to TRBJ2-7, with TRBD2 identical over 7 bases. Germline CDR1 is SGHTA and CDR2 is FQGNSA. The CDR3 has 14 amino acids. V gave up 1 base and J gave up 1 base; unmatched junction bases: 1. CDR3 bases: TGTGCCAGCAGCTTAGGGACTAGTTCCTACGAGCAGTACTTC. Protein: CASSLGTSSYEQYF.

The chain's CDR3 is CASSQKTGGAGANVLTF. In nucleotides, the CDR3 is TGTGCCAGCAGCCAAAAGACAGGGGGCGCTGGGGCCAACGTCCTGACTTTC. The chain couples TRBV21-1 to TRBJ2-6; the D call TRBD1 from the table was never checked on the DNA. TRBV21-1 has pseudogene status. The length of the CDR3 is 17 residues.

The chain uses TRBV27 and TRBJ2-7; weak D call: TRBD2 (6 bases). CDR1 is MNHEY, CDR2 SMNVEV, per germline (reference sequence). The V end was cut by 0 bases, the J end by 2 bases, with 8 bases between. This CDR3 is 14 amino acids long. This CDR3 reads CASSLSRDPYEQYF. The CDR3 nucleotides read TGTGCCAGCAGTTTATCGCGGGACCCCTACGAGCAGTACTTC.

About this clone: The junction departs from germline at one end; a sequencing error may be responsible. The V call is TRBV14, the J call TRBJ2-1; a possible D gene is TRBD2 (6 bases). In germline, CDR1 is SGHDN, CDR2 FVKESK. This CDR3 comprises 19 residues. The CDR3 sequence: CASSQARLYGSGSYNEQFF. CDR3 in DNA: TGTGCCAGCAGTCAAGCAAGATTGTACGGGAGTGGGTCCTACAATGAGCAGTTCTTC.

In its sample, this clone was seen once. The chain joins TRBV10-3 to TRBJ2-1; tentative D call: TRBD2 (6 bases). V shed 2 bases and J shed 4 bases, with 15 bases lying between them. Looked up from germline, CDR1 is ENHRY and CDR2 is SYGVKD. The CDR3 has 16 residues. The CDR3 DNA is TGTGCCATCAGTGAGATTCTTAGCGGATCATACAATGAGCAGTTCTTC. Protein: CAISEILSGSYNEQFF.

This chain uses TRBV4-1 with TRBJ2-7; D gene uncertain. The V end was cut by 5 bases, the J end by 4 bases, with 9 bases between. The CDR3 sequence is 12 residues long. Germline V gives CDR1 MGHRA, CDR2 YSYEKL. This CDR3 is CASSGARYEQYF. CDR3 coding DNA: TGCGCCAGCAGCGGAGCGCGGTACGAGCAGTACTTC.

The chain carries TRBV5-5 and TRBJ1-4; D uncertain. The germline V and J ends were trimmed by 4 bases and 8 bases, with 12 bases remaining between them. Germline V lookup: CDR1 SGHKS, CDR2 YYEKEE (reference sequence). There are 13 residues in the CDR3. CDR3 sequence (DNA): TGTGCCAGCAGCCCTATAGCCTCCGAAAAACTGTTTTTT. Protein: CASSPIASEKLFF. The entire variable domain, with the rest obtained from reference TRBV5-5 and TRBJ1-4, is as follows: DAGVTQSPTHLIKTRGQQVTLRCSPISGHKSVSWYQQVLGQGPQFIFQYYEKEERGRGNFPDRFSARQFPNYSSELNVNALLLGDSALYLCASSPIASEKLFFGSGTQLSVL.

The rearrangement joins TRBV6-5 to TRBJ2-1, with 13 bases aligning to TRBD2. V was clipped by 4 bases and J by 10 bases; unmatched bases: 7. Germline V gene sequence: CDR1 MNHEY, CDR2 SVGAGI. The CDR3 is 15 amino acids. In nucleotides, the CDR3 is TGTGCCAGCAGTTCAACTAGCGGGAGGGATTCCGAGCAGTTCTTC. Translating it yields CASSSTSGRDSEQFF.

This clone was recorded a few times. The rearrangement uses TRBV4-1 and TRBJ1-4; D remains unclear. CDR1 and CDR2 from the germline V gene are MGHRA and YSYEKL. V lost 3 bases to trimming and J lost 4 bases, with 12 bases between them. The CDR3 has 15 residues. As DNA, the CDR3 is TGCGCCAGCAGCCACTACGCAACCCTTAATGAAAAACTGTTTTTT. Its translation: CASSHYATLNEKLFF.

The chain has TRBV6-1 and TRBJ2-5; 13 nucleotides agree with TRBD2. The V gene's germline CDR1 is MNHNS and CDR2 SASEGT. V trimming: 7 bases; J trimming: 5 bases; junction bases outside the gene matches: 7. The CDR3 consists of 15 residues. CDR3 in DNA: TGTGCCAGCACTGGACTAGCGGGGGAGGGGGAGACCCAGTACTTC. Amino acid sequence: CASTGLAGEGETQYF.

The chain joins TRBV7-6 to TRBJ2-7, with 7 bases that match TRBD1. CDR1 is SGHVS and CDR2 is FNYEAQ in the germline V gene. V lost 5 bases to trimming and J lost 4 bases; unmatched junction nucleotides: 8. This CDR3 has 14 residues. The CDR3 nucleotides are TGTGCCAGCAGCCAGGACAGGCGTAATTACGAGCAGTACTTC. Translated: CASSQDRRNYEQYF.

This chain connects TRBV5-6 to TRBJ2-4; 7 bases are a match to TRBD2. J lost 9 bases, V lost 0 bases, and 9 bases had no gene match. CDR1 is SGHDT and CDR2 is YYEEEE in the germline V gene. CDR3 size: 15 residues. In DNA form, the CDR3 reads TGTGCCAGCAGCTTGGGGCGGGAGAGGCCGACCATTCAGTACTTC. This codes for CASSLGRERPTIQYF. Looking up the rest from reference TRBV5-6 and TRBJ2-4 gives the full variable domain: DAGVTQSPTHLIKTRGQQVTLRCSPKSGHDTVSWYQQALGQGPQFIFQYYEEEERQRGNFPDRFSGHQFPNYSSELNVNALLLGDSALYLCASSLGRERPTIQYFGAGTRLSVL.

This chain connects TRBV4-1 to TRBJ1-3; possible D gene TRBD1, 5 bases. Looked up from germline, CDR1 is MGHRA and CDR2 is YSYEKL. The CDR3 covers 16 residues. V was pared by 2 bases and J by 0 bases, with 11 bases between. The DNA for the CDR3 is TGCGCCAGCAGCCAAACTGACAGCCGCTCTGGAAACACCATATATTTT. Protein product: CASSQTDSRSGNTIYF.

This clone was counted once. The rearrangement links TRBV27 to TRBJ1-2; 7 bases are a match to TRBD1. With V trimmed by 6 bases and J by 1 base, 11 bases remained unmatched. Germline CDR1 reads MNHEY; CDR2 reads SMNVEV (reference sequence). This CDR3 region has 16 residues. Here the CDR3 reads CASSPGGQSLNYGYTF. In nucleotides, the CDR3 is TGTGCCAGCAGCCCAGGGGGACAGAGCCTTAACTATGGCTACACCTTC.

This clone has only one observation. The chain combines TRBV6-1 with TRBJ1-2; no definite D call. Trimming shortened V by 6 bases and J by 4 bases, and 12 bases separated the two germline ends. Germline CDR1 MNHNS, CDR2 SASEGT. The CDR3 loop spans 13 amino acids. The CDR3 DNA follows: TGTGCCAGCAGCCCGCGGGAGGGCTATGGCTACACCTTC. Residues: CASSPREGYGYTF.

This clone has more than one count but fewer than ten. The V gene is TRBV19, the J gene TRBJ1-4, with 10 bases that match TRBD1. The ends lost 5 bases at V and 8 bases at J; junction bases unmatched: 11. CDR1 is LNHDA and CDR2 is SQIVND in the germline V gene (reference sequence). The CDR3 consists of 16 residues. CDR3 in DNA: TGTGCCAGTAGTCCGGGCCGGGGGACAGGGGACGAAAAACTGTTTTTT. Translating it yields CASSPGRGTGDEKLFF. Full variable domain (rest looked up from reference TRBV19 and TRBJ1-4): DGGITQSPKYLFRKEGQNVTLSCEQNLNHDAMYWYRQDPGQGLRLIYYSQIVNDFQKGDIAEGYSVSREKKESFPLTVTSAQKNPTAFYLCASSPGRGTGDEKLFFGSGTQLSVL.

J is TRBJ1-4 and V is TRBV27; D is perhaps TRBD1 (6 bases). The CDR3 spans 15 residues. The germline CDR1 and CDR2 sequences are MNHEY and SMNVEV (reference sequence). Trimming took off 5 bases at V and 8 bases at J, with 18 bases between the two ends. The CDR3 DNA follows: TGTGCCAGCAGTCCCCGGGGGGCGGGTCGGGAAAAACTGTTTTTT. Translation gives CASSPRGAGREKLFF.

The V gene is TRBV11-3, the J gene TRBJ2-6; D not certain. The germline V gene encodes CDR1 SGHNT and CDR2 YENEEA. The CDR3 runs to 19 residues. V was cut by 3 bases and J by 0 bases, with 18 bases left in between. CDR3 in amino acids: CASSLRVEQYSSGANVLTF. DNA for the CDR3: TGTGCCAGCAGCTTGAGAGTGGAACAGTATTCCTCTGGGGCCAACGTCCTGACTTTC.

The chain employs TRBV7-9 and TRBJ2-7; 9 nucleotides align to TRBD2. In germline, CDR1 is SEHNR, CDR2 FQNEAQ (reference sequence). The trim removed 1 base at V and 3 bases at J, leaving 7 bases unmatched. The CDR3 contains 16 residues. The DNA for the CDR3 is TGTGCCAGCAGCTTAGGGTTGCTAGCGGGATGCTACGAGCAGTACTTC. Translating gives CASSLGLLAGCYEQYF.

The DNA of the CDR3 is TGTGCCAGCAGAGCGACTAGCGGGACTTCCACCGGGGAGCTGTTTTTT. Its translation: CASRATSGTSTGELFF. The genes are TRBV7-9 and TRBJ2-2, with 11 bases aligning to TRBD2. V trimming: 6 bases; J trimming: 4 bases; junction bases outside the gene matches: 7. This CDR3 is built from 16 residues. CDR1 and CDR2 (germline): SEHNR, FQNEAQ (reference sequence).

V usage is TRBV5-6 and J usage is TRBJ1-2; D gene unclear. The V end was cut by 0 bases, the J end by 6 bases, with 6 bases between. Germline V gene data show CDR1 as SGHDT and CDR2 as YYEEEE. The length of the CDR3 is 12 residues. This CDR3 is CASSLVGDGYTF. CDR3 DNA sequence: TGTGCCAGCAGCTTGGTGGGAGATGGCTACACCTTC. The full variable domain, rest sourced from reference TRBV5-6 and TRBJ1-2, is DAGVTQSPTHLIKTRGQQVTLRCSPKSGHDTVSWYQQALGQGPQFIFQYYEEEERQRGNFPDRFSGHQFPNYSSELNVNALLLGDSALYLCASSLVGDGYTFGSGTRLTVV.

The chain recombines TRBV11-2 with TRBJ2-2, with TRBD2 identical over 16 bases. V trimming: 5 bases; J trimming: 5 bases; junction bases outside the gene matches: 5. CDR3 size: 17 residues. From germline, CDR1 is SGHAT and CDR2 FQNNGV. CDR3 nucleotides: TGTGCCAGCAGCATGGGACTAGCGGGAGGGGGGACCGGGGAGCTGTTTTTT. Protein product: CASSMGLAGGGTGELFF.

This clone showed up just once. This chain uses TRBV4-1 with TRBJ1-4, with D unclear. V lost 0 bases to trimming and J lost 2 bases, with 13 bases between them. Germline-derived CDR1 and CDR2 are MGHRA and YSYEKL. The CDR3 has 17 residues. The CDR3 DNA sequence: TGCGCCAGCAGCCAAGATGAGGGAGGGTGGACTAATGAAAAACTGTTTTTT. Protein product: CASSQDEGGWTNEKLFF.

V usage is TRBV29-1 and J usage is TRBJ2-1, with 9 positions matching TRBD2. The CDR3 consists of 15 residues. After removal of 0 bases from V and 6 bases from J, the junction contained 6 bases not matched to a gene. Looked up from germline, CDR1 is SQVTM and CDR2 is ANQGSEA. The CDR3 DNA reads TGCAGCGTTGAAGAGCCCCCGACTAGCGGCAATGAGCAGTTCTTC. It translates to CSVEEPPTSGNEQFF.

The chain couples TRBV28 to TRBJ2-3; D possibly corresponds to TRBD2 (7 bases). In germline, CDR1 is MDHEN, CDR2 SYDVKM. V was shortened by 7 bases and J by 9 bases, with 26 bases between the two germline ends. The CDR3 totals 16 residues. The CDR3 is CASTRPAGAELGTQYF. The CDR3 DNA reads TGTGCCAGCACCCGACCGGCGGGGGCGGAGCTGGGCACGCAGTATTTT.